Shown below are 5 T cell receptor beta chains from a single sample sequenced in a study of blood T cell repertoires in COVID-19. Clones were read by immunoSEQ multiplex PCR, and TCRdb kept only the in-frame ones, dropping some. The sample shows fewer than 350,000 clones, 85% of them seen only once. Sequenced material: PBMCs or T cells enriched from blood (not recorded which). These receptors all stem from a young woman who had been exposed to COVID-19.

This chain links TRBV6-4 with TRBJ1-1, with a tentative D call TRBD1 (5 bases). The CDR3 runs 14 residues. Germline CDR1 is MRHNA and CDR2 is SNTAGT. V was clipped by 4 bases and J by 3 bases, with 12 bases between them. The DNA of the CDR3 is TGTGCCAGCAGTGTAGGAGGGACGGACACTGAAGCTTTCTTT. Translated, it gives CASSVGGTDTEAFF.

This clone was found once. The gene calls are TRBV19 and TRBJ2-7, with a weak D call TRBD2 (6 bases). The CDR3 runs to 15 residues. Germline V gene sequence: CDR1 LNHDA, CDR2 SQIVND (reference sequence). V was clipped by 0 bases and J by 2 bases, with 11 bases between them. The CDR3: CASSIEGGATYEQYF. Written as DNA, the CDR3 is TGTGCCAGTAGTATAGAAGGAGGGGCGACCTACGAGCAGTACTTC.

This rearrangement joins TRBV28 to TRBJ1-3; 8 bases are shared with TRBD1. Germline assignment: CDR1 MDHEN and CDR2 SYDVKM. V dropped 3 bases and J dropped 4; count of bases not matched to a gene: 5. The CDR3 contains 15 residues. CDR3 nucleotides: TGTGCCAGCAGTTTCTGGACAGGGAACGGAAACACCATATATTTT. It translates to CASSFWTGNGNTIYF.

The J gene is TRBJ1-3, the V gene TRBV6-5; unclear D gene. The CDR3 consists of 15 residues. Trimming left V 2 bases short and J 4 bases short, with 12 bases between. The germline V gene encodes CDR1 MNHEY and CDR2 SVGAGI. CDR3 protein: CASSYRGELGNTIYF. For the CDR3, the DNA is TGTGCCAGCAGTTACCGGGGTGAACTAGGAAACACCATATATTTT.

V is TRBV7-9 and J is TRBJ1-2; maybe TRBD1 (5 bases). CDR1 is SEHNR, CDR2 FQNEAQ, per germline (reference sequence). The CDR3 runs 13 residues. V shed 5 bases and J shed 4 bases, with 11 bases lying between them. The CDR3 is CASSPPQGYGYTF. In nucleotides, the CDR3 is TGTGCCAGCAGCCCCCCCCAGGGCTATGGCTACACCTTC.